Following are 17 T cell receptor beta chains from one sample sequenced in a study of breast tumors, draining lymph nodes, adjacent tissues. TCRdb analysed the multiplex PCR reads with MiXCR anew, one entry per CDR3 protein. The sample lists 180,000 or so distinct CDR3 sequences, 33% occurring once. Breast cancer patients provided tissue from their axillary draining lymph nodes. Sequencing was done on a sample of axillary lymph node tissue. Every receptor here comes from a female donor with breast cancer. Some clones in this sample may be carry-over from other donors' samples.

This clonotype occurred many times. The chain couples TRBV7-2 to TRBJ2-7; possibly TRBD2 for D (6 bases). Germline V gene data show CDR1 as SGHTA and CDR2 as FQGNSA. Trimming took off 8 bases at V and 5 bases at J, with 16 bases between the two ends. This CDR3 is built from 13 residues. The CDR3 loop is CASPGAREDEQYF. The CDR3 DNA is TGTGCCAGCCCCGGGGCCAGGGAGGACGAGCAGTACTTC. The entire variable domain, with the rest obtained from reference TRBV7-2 and TRBJ2-7, is as follows: GAGVSQSPSNKVTEKGKDVELRCDPISGHTALYWYRQSLGQGLEFLIYFQGNSAPDKSGLPSDRFSAERTGGSVSTLTIQRTQQEDSAVYLCASPGAREDEQYFGPGTRLTVT.

This clonotype was seen at least ten times. The chain employs TRBV24-1 and TRBJ2-3, with D possibly TRBD1 on 5 matching bases. V lost 9 bases, J lost 4 bases, and 16 bases lay in between. The CDR3 runs 14 residues. Germline CDR1 reads KGHDR; CDR2 reads SFDVKD. CDR3 nucleotide sequence: TGTGCCACCCCGGACACTCTACGCCCAGATACGCAGTATTTT. Translating gives CATPDTLRPDTQYF.

This clonotype has at least ten counts. V gene TRBV4-2 combines with J gene TRBJ2-3, with D hard to call. Germline assignment: CDR1 LGHNA and CDR2 YNFKEQ. With 2 bases removed from V and 0 bases from J, the gap between germline ends came to 6 bases. The length of the CDR3 is 14 residues. CDR3 sequence reads: CASSQRVSTDTQYF. The CDR3 nucleotides are TGTGCCAGCAGCCAACGGGTGAGCACAGATACGCAGTATTTT.

V gene TRBV5-6 combines with J gene TRBJ2-1; 10 bases line up with TRBD2. The CDR3 runs 16 residues. Germline-derived CDR1 and CDR2 are SGHDT and YYEEEE. Unmatched junction bases numbered 9, after V lost 0 bases and J lost 9 bases. The CDR3 coding sequence is TGTGCCAGCAGCTTGGTGGAGCCACTAGCGGGGTCTGAGCAGTTCTTC. Translation gives CASSLVEPLAGSEQFF.

The sample holds a few counts of this clonotype. The chain links TRBV16 to TRBJ1-1; D gene unclear. Trimming removed 4 bases from V and 1 base from J, with 10 bases in between. Germline V CDR1 and CDR2: KGHSY, FQNENV. The CDR3 is made up of 14 amino acids. CDR3 bases: TGTGCCAGCAGCCCCCATCGAGGGAACACTGAAGCTTTCTTT. As protein: CASSPHRGNTEAFF.

Turning to this clonotype: A much bigger clone sits one base away, suggesting this may be a read error. The chain recombines TRBV24-1 with TRBJ2-7; possibly TRBD1 for D (6 bases). Germline V gene data show CDR1 as KGHDR and CDR2 as SFDVKD. The CDR3 runs 14 residues. The CDR3 nucleotides read TGTGCCAGCAGTAGCCTGAAGGGGGTTAACGGGCAGTACTTC. This codes for CASSSLKGVNGQYF.

The genes are TRBV5-8 and TRBJ2-7, with D perhaps matching TRBD1 (6 bases). The V gene lost 4 bases and the J gene lost 6 bases, with 11 bases spanning the gap. The germline V gene encodes CDR1 SGHTS and CDR2 YDEGEE. The CDR3 consists of 12 residues. Written as DNA, the CDR3 is TGTGCCAGCAGCCTGGACAGCTCCGAGCAGTACTTC. It yields the protein CASSLDSSEQYF.

The chain uses TRBV11-3 and TRBJ1-4; unclear D gene. The CDR3 runs to 12 residues. CDR1 and CDR2 from the germline V gene are SGHNT and YENEEA. V was shortened by 1 base and J by 10 bases, with 7 bases between the two germline ends. The DNA of the CDR3 is TGTGCCAGCAGCTTAGGTGGTGGAAAACTGTTTTTT. Its protein product is CASSLGGGKLFF.

This clonotype was seen many times. This rearrangement joins TRBV2 to TRBJ1-2; no clear D. The CDR3 runs to 14 residues. Germline CDR1 is SNHLY and CDR2 is FYNNEI. V gave up 3 bases and J gave up 5 bases, with 13 bases separating them. The CDR3 sequence is CASSETDRGYGYTF. The DNA for the CDR3 is TGTGCCAGCAGTGAGACGGACCGTGGGTATGGCTACACCTTC.

This clonotype was observed many times. This rearrangement joins TRBV20-1 to TRBJ2-7, with a possible D match to TRBD1 (6 bases). V was pared by 2 bases and J by 1 base, with 15 bases between. CDR1 DFQATT and CDR2 SNEGSKA come from the germline V gene (reference sequence). The CDR3 extends over 15 amino acids. In DNA, the CDR3 is TGCAGTGCTAGAAGTCAGGGGCGAAATTCCTACGAGCAGTACTTC. As protein: CSARSQGRNSYEQYF.

This clonotype came up a few times. A read error is possible here, since a much larger clone lies one base away. This chain uses TRBV7-9 with TRBJ2-3; 15 bases map to TRBD2. Per the germline V gene, CDR1 is SEHNR and CDR2 is FQNEAQ (reference sequence). J gave up 10 bases and V 5 bases, and 13 bases lay outside the gene matches. This CDR3 is 17 amino acids long. The CDR3 protein is CASSAGLAGGPGDPQYF. For the CDR3, the DNA is TGTGCCAGCAGCGCGGGACTAGCGGGGGGTCCTGGGGATCCGCAGTATTTT.

In the case of this clonotype: A single base separates this from a much larger clone, so it may be a read error. CDR3 DNA sequence: TGCGCCAGCAGCTTGAGACAGGGCTCCCCAGGAGGCTACACCTTC. It is translated as CASSLRQGSPGGYTF. The rearrangement links TRBV5-1 to TRBJ1-2, with 7 bases matching TRBD1. The V gene end was trimmed by 1 base and the J gene end by 8 bases; junction bases not matched to a gene: 11. The CDR3 extends over 15 amino acids. Germline assignment: CDR1 SGHRS and CDR2 YFSETQ.

This clonotype was counted at least ten times. The rearrangement joins TRBV7-9 to TRBJ1-3, with 7 bases fitting TRBD1. Germline values: CDR1 SEHNR, CDR2 FQNEAQ (reference sequence). J gave up 6 bases and V 4 bases, and 6 bases lay outside the gene matches. This CDR3 comprises 14 residues. CDR3 nucleotide sequence: TGTGCCAGCAGCTCGATTGACAGGGAAAACACCATATATTTT. This gives the protein CASSSIDRENTIYF.

This clonotype was counted between two and nine times. The CDR3 region is CASSYYSGEQYF. DNA for the CDR3: TGTGCCAGCAGTTACTACTCGGGCGAGCAGTACTTC. The chain is built from TRBV6-2 or TRBV6-3 and TRBJ2-7; D is ambiguous. The V and J ends lost 1 base and 6 bases respectively, with 7 bases between them. Germline CDR1 MNHEY, CDR2 SVGEGT. The CDR3 consists of 12 residues.

There are many counts of this clonotype. The V and J genes are TRBV6-5 and TRBJ2-1; 7 positions match TRBD2. V was pared by 6 bases and J by 10 bases, with 12 bases of the junction left unmatched. This CDR3 contains 14 residues. Germline V gives CDR1 MNHEY, CDR2 SVGAGI. The CDR3 region has the DNA TGTGCCAGCAGCCCAAACTGGGAGGGCCACGAGCAGTTCTTC. Translation gives CASSPNWEGHEQFF.

In this sample, this clonotype turned up many times. The chain has TRBV18 and TRBJ1-4, with D perhaps TRBD1 (6 bases). Trimming removed 6 bases at V and 4 bases at J, with 15 bases between. CDR1 is KGHSH, CDR2 LQKENI, per germline. CDR3 length: 15 amino acids. The CDR3 nucleotides are TGTGCCAGCTCTGTAAGACAGGAGTATAATGAAAAACTGTTTTTT. Translation: CASSVRQEYNEKLFF.

This clonotype was observed a few times. This may stem from a read error, because a much larger clone lies one nucleotide away. The rearrangement joins TRBV6-2 or TRBV6-3 to TRBJ2-3; a possible D gene is TRBD1 (6 bases). The CDR3 sequence is 14 residues long. Germline CDR1 reads MNHEY; CDR2 reads SVGEGT. With 5 bases removed from V and 5 bases from J, the gap between germline ends came to 14 bases. CDR3 sequence reads: CASSHISRGDTQYF. CDR3 sequence (DNA): TGTGCCAGCAGTCACATCAGCAGGGGAGATACGCAGTATTTT.